This T cell receptor beta chain emerged from a study of blood T cell repertoires in COVID-19. As for the study in general: Both acute and convalescent COVID-19 samples were obtained from the United States, Italy and Spain.

Method: immunoSEQ multiplex PCR; TCRdb's copy keeps in-frame clones and lacks some. The table shows about 50,000 clones, with approximately 83% occurring only once. CDR3 length: 14 residues. Germline V CDR1 and CDR2: MNHEY, SMNVEV (reference sequence). V shed 2 bases and J shed 9 bases, with 11 bases lying between them. This chain joins TRBV27 and TRBJ1-6, with a tentative D call TRBD1 (5 bases). This TCR was recovered from a man between 65 and 85 years old with active COVID-19. Sequencing was performed on peripheral blood. As DNA, the CDR3 is TGTGCCAGCAGTTTAACCGGGGGAGTTTCACCCCTCCACTTT. Its protein is CASSLTGGVSPLHF.